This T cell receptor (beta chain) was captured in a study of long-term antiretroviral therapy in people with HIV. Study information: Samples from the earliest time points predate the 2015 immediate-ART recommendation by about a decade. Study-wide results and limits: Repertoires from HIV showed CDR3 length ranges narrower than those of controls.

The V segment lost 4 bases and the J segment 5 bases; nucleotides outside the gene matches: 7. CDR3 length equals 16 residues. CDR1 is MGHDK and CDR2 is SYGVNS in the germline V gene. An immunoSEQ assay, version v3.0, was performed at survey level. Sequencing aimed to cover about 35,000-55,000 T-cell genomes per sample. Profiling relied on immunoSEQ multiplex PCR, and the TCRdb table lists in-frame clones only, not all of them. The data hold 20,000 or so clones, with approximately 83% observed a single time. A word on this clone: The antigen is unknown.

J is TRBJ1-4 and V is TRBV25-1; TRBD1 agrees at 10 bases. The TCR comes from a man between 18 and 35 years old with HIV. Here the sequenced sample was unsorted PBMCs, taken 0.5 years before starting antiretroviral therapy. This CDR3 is CASSVKTGQGNEKLFF. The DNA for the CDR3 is TGTGCCAGCAGTGTTAAAACGGGACAGGGGAATGAAAAACTGTTTTTT.